This is a list of T cell receptor beta chains from one sample in a study of STAT5B mutations in CD4+ large granular lymphocyte leukemia. The method was immunoSEQ multiplex PCR; TCRdb's version includes in-frame clones alone and lacks a portion of them. The sample has fewer than 35,000 clones, roughly 77% seen once. Sequenced sample: CD4+ T cells from blood buffy coats. Receptor source: a human donor in good health. The CDR3 runs from the conserved cysteine through the conserved F or W. A D gene is named only where the DNA matches it firmly. Not all rows give a size; the values are once, few, many and, for expanded clones, a class.

V gene: TRBV4-2
clone size: once
D gene: NA
J gene: TRBJ1-6
CDR3 length: 16
CDR3 DNA: TGTGCCAGCAGCCAAGATCGGCTCACCGGGACTTCACCCCTCCACTTT
CDR3 protein: CASSQDRLTGTSPLHF

V gene: TRBV4-2
clone size: NA
D gene: TRBD1
J gene: TRBJ1-6
CDR3 length: 16
CDR3 DNA: TGTGCCAGCAGCCAAGATTCGACAGGGGGTGGTTCACCCCTCCACTTT
CDR3 protein: CASSQDSTGGGSPLHF

V gene: TRBV28
clone size: NA
D gene: NA
J gene: TRBJ2-1
CDR3 length: 13
CDR3 DNA: TGTGCCAGCCACGAGGGGGTTCGGAATGAGCAGTTCTTC
CDR3 protein: CASHEGVRNEQFF

V gene: TRBV7-8
clone size: NA
D gene: NA
J gene: TRBJ1-1
CDR3 length: 13
CDR3 DNA: TGTGCCAGCAGCTTAGGGGGTGGCACTGAAGCTTTCTTT
CDR3 protein: CASSLGGGTEAFF

V gene: TRBV5-4
clone size: NA
D gene: NA
J gene: TRBJ1-3
CDR3 length: 15
CDR3 DNA: TGTGCCAGCAGCTTGGAGGCGGGGATTGGAAACACCATATATTTT
CDR3 protein: CASSLEAGIGNTIYF

V gene: TRBV6-5
clone size: NA
D gene: TRBD2
J gene: TRBJ2-7
CDR3 length: 15
CDR3 DNA: TGTGCCAGCAGTTACTCGACTAGCGGGGGTTACGAGCAGTACTTC
CDR3 protein: CASSYSTSGGYEQYF

V gene: TRBV6-6
clone size: NA
D gene: NA
J gene: TRBJ1-1
CDR3 length: 11
CDR3 DNA: TGTGCCAGTAGTACCGGCGGGGAAGCTTTCTTT
CDR3 protein: CASSTGGEAFF

V gene: TRBV7-8
clone size: NA
D gene: TRBD1
J gene: TRBJ2-2
CDR3 length: 16
CDR3 DNA: TGTGCCAGCAGCTTAGTGGGGACAGGGATCACCGGGGAGCTGTTTTTT
CDR3 protein: CASSLVGTGITGELFF

V gene: TRBV2
clone size: NA
D gene: TRBD1
J gene: TRBJ1-2
CDR3 length: 13
CDR3 DNA: TGTGCCAGCATTGGGACAGGGATCTATGGCTACACCTTC
CDR3 protein: CASIGTGIYGYTF

V gene: TRBV21-1
clone size: NA
D gene: NA
J gene: TRBJ1-2
CDR3 length: 17
CDR3 DNA: TGTGCCAGCAGCAAAATAAGGGTGACAGGGGTGAACTATGGCTACACCTTC
CDR3 protein: CASSKIRVTGVNYGYTF

V gene: TRBV19
clone size: NA
D gene: TRBD2
J gene: TRBJ2-2
CDR3 length: 14
CDR3 DNA: TGTGCCAGTGAGCGGGGGGCACTCACCGGGGAGCTGTTTTTT
CDR3 protein: CASERGALTGELFF

V gene: TRBV29-1
clone size: NA
D gene: NA
J gene: TRBJ1-2
CDR3 length: 11
CDR3 DNA: TGCAGCGTTGGGCCCGAGGATGGCTACACCTTC
CDR3 protein: CSVGPEDGYTF

V gene: TRBV6-1
clone size: NA
D gene: TRBD2
J gene: TRBJ2-5
CDR3 length: 16
CDR3 DNA: TGTGCCAGCAGTGGATATCTAGCGGGGGGCTCAGAGACCCAGTACTTC
CDR3 protein: CASSGYLAGGSETQYF

V gene: TRBV19
clone size: NA
D gene: TRBD1
J gene: TRBJ1-2
CDR3 length: 14
CDR3 DNA: TGTGCCAGTAGTAGCGGGACAGGGGTAGCTGGCTACACCTTC
CDR3 protein: CASSSGTGVAGYTF

V gene: TRBV10-3
clone size: NA
D gene: NA
J gene: TRBJ2-1
CDR3 length: 12
CDR3 DNA: TGTGCCATCAGGACAGGCGGGGATGAGCAGTTCTTC
CDR3 protein: CAIRTGGDEQFF

V gene: TRBV7-2
clone size: NA
D gene: TRBD2
J gene: TRBJ2-3
CDR3 length: 15
CDR3 DNA: TGTGCCAGCAGCTTGATAGCGGGGAACACAGATACGCAGTATTTT
CDR3 protein: CASSLIAGNTDTQYF

V gene: TRBV27
clone size: NA
D gene: NA
J gene: TRBJ2-7
CDR3 length: 13
CDR3 DNA: TGTGCCAGCAGTCCCCAAGGGACCTACGAGCAGTACTTC
CDR3 protein: CASSPQGTYEQYF

V gene: TRBV11-2
clone size: once
D gene: NA
J gene: TRBJ1-2
CDR3 length: 18
CDR3 DNA: TGTGCCAGCAGCCCGATTGTGGGACCCCTAGGCGGTTTCTATGGCTACACCTTC
CDR3 protein: CASSPIVGPLGGFYGYTF

V gene: TRBV29-1
clone size: once
D gene: NA
J gene: TRBJ2-5
CDR3 length: 14
CDR3 DNA: TGCAGCGTTGGGGACCGACCGAACCAAGAGACCCAGTACTTC
CDR3 protein: CSVGDRPNQETQYF

V gene: TRBV10-3
clone size: NA
D gene: TRBD1
J gene: TRBJ2-5
CDR3 length: 13
CDR3 DNA: TGTGCCATCAAGACAGGGATTCAAGAGACCCAGTACTTC
CDR3 protein: CAIKTGIQETQYF

V gene: TRBV5-5
clone size: NA
D gene: NA
J gene: TRBJ2-5
CDR3 length: 14
CDR3 DNA: TGTGCCAGCAGCTTGGACAGGGCGGTGGAGACCCAGTACTTC
CDR3 protein: CASSLDRAVETQYF

V gene: TRBV28
clone size: NA
D gene: NA
J gene: TRBJ1-5
CDR3 length: 16
CDR3 DNA: TGTGCCAGCAGTTCCTCCGTCCGGGGGCTGGGTCAGCCCCAGCATTTT
CDR3 protein: CASSSSVRGLGQPQHF

V gene: TRBV28
clone size: NA
D gene: NA
J gene: TRBJ1-4
CDR3 length: 15
CDR3 DNA: TGTGCCAGCAGTTTACTCGCCGGGGGGAATGAAAAACTGTTTTTT
CDR3 protein: CASSLLAGGNEKLFF

V gene: TRBV5-1
clone size: NA
D gene: NA
J gene: TRBJ1-3
CDR3 length: 17
CDR3 DNA: TGCGCCAGCAGCTTGGGTTCCCAGGGCCCCTCTGGAAACACCATATATTTT
CDR3 protein: CASSLGSQGPSGNTIYF

V gene: TRBV5-1
clone size: NA
D gene: NA
J gene: TRBJ2-3
CDR3 length: 16
CDR3 DNA: TGCGCCAGCAGAGGGCAGGGGCCCCCTACCCAAGATACGCAGTATTTT
CDR3 protein: CASRGQGPPTQDTQYF

V gene: TRBV18
clone size: NA
D gene: TRBD2
J gene: TRBJ2-1
CDR3 length: 15
CDR3 DNA: TGTGCCAGCTCACCGAGGACTAGCGGCGACAATGAGCAGTTCTTC
CDR3 protein: CASSPRTSGDNEQFF

V gene: TRBV29-1
clone size: few
D gene: TRBD2
J gene: TRBJ2-3
CDR3 length: 15
CDR3 DNA: TGCAGCGTCGAGTCTAGCGGGGGCGTGCTAGATACGCAGTATTTT
CDR3 protein: CSVESSGGVLDTQYF

V gene: TRBV6-5
clone size: NA
D gene: NA
J gene: TRBJ2-7
CDR3 length: 11
CDR3 DNA: TGTGCCAGCAGTAACGCCCTTGGGCAGTACTTC
CDR3 protein: CASSNALGQYF

V gene: TRBV11-2
clone size: NA
D gene: NA
J gene: TRBJ2-1
CDR3 length: 13
CDR3 DNA: TGTGCGCTAAGATTGACAGGACACAATGAGCAGTTCTTC
CDR3 protein: CALRLTGHNEQFF

V gene: TRBV18
clone size: NA
D gene: NA
J gene: TRBJ1-6
CDR3 length: 17
CDR3 DNA: TGTGCCAGCTCACCACCGGGCGGGGGTACCTATAATTCACCCCTCCACTTT
CDR3 protein: CASSPPGGGTYNSPLHF

V gene: TRBV7-2
clone size: NA
D gene: NA
J gene: TRBJ1-2
CDR3 length: 14
CDR3 DNA: TGTGCCAGCAGCTTTACGTCATCTAACTATGGCTACACCTTC
CDR3 protein: CASSFTSSNYGYTF

V gene: TRBV28
clone size: NA
D gene: TRBD1
J gene: TRBJ2-4
CDR3 length: 16
CDR3 DNA: TGTGCCAGCAGTCCGGGGACAGGGTTATCCAAAAACATTCAGTACTTC
CDR3 protein: CASSPGTGLSKNIQYF

V gene: TRBV6-5
clone size: NA
D gene: NA
J gene: TRBJ1-3
CDR3 length: 13
CDR3 DNA: TGTGCCAGCAGGCTTAGTTCTGGAAACACCATATATTTT
CDR3 protein: CASRLSSGNTIYF

V gene: TRBV10-2
clone size: once
D gene: TRBD2
J gene: TRBJ2-7
CDR3 length: 17
CDR3 DNA: TGCGCCAGCAGTGAGTCGTATGGGACTAGCGACCCCTACGAGCAGTACTTC
CDR3 protein: CASSESYGTSDPYEQYF

V gene: TRBV28
clone size: NA
D gene: NA
J gene: TRBJ1-5
CDR3 length: 16
CDR3 DNA: TGTGCCAGCAGCCTTATGCGTAGTGGGGTCAATCAGCCCCAGCATTTT
CDR3 protein: CASSLMRSGVNQPQHF

V gene: TRBV29-1
clone size: NA
D gene: NA
J gene: TRBJ1-2
CDR3 length: 13
CDR3 DNA: TGCAGCGCTGATCCGGGGGTCGAAGGTGGCTACACCTTC
CDR3 protein: CSADPGVEGGYTF

V gene: TRBV5-1
clone size: NA
D gene: NA
J gene: TRBJ1-4
CDR3 length: 15
CDR3 DNA: TGCGCCAGCAGCTTGAGAGGGTTTCGGGATGAAAAACTGTTTTTT
CDR3 protein: CASSLRGFRDEKLFF

V gene: TRBV18
clone size: once
D gene: NA
J gene: TRBJ2-1
CDR3 length: 15
CDR3 DNA: TGTGCCAGCTCACCGACGGGACAAAAATACAATGAGCAGTTCTTC
CDR3 protein: CASSPTGQKYNEQFF

V gene: TRBV9
clone size: few
D gene: NA
J gene: TRBJ1-2
CDR3 length: 14
CDR3 DNA: TGTGCCAGCAGCGTAGCTGCCCAGGGAGATGGCTACACCTTC
CDR3 protein: CASSVAAQGDGYTF

V gene: TRBV16
clone size: NA
D gene: TRBD1
J gene: TRBJ2-5
CDR3 length: 15
CDR3 DNA: TGTGCCAGCAGCCGGGTATCGACAGGGATAGAGACCCAGTACTTC
CDR3 protein: CASSRVSTGIETQYF

V gene: TRBV5-1
clone size: NA
D gene: NA
J gene: TRBJ2-5
CDR3 length: 15
CDR3 DNA: TGCGCCAGCAGCTTGAGTCAGAGAATCCAAGAGACCCAGTACTTC
CDR3 protein: CASSLSQRIQETQYF

V gene: TRBV6-1
clone size: NA
D gene: TRBD1
J gene: TRBJ1-5
CDR3 length: 15
CDR3 DNA: TGTGCCAGCAGTGGTGAGACAGGGGGCAATCAGCCCCAGCATTTT
CDR3 protein: CASSGETGGNQPQHF

V gene: TRBV29-1
clone size: NA
D gene: NA
J gene: TRBJ2-7
CDR3 length: 13
CDR3 DNA: TGCAGCGTGGTAGGGGACACCAACTACGAGCAGTACTTC
CDR3 protein: CSVVGDTNYEQYF

V gene: TRBV5-1
clone size: once
D gene: TRBD1
J gene: TRBJ2-7
CDR3 length: 15
CDR3 DNA: TGCGCCAGCAGCCAGGGGACAGGGGGCATCTACGAGCAGTACTTC
CDR3 protein: CASSQGTGGIYEQYF

V gene: TRBV7-9
clone size: NA
D gene: NA
J gene: TRBJ1-2
CDR3 length: 12
CDR3 DNA: TGTGCCTCACAACCCGGAGGGGATGGCTACACCTTC
CDR3 protein: CASQPGGDGYTF

V gene: TRBV28
clone size: NA
D gene: TRBD1
J gene: TRBJ2-2
CDR3 length: 16
CDR3 DNA: TGTGCCAGCAGCCTAGACAGGGGCCTCATTGACGGGGAGCTGTTTTTT
CDR3 protein: CASSLDRGLIDGELFF

V gene: TRBV25-1
clone size: NA
D gene: NA
J gene: TRBJ2-7
CDR3 length: 14
CDR3 DNA: TGTGCCAGCAGGGGAATTGGGGGACCGTCTGAGCAGTACTTC
CDR3 protein: CASRGIGGPSEQYF

V gene: TRBV30
clone size: NA
D gene: TRBD1
J gene: TRBJ1-6
CDR3 length: 17
CDR3 DNA: TGTGCCTGGAGCGCACCGGGACAGGATATCTATAATTCACCCCTCCACTTT
CDR3 protein: CAWSAPGQDIYNSPLHF

V gene: TRBV15
clone size: NA
D gene: NA
J gene: TRBJ2-3
CDR3 length: 13
CDR3 DNA: TGTGCCACCAGCAGAGATCGGATTGATACGCAGTATTTT
CDR3 protein: CATSRDRIDTQYF

V gene: TRBV7-9
clone size: NA
D gene: NA
J gene: TRBJ2-3
CDR3 length: 18
CDR3 DNA: TGTGCCAGCAGCTTAGATGGCAGGCCGGCGAGAGGCACAGATACGCAGTATTTT
CDR3 protein: CASSLDGRPARGTDTQYF